Described below is a single TCR beta chain sequence and its context. Its antigen is unknown. Qualities for individual bases were not recorded, and no much larger clone is one base off. Receptors were amplified or captured by the immunoSEQ multiplex PCR assay. TCRdb stores this immuneACCESS table with in-frame sequences only. Part of the clones is absent; in the studies checked, under half of the shortfall reflects unresolved V genes, and no reason is known for the rest. Recorded for this sample are about 28,000 clones; approximately 90% of them occurred a single time. The ten largest account for 6.5% to 9.5% of the sample. For CDR1 and CDR2, the germline V gene lists MGHRA and YSYEKL. The CDR3, cysteine through phenylalanine, is 17 amino acids long. CDR3 DNA is the only sequence kept; it has 51 bases, read in frame from the first base. A distance of 18 bases separates the germline ends of V and J, which lose 1 base and 5 bases respectively.

This sample was taken from a study of PD-1 and CTLA-4 blockade in melanoma (dated by TCRdb to the early 2020s). Regarding the research as a whole: The study compared how PD-1 blockade and CTLA-4 blockade affected the melanoma-reactive CD8 T cell response in patients with melanoma.

This sample comprised CD8+ T cells from peripheral blood, obtained from a patient given anti-PD-1 treatment. This receptor was taken from a human donor with melanoma. The chain is made from TRBV4-1 and TRBJ2-1, with a tentative D gene TRBD2 over 6 matching bases. The CDR3 protein sequence reads: CASSQAPGLAYNNEQFF. DNA sequence: TGCGCCAGCAGCCAAGCTCCTGGGCTAGCGTACAACAATGAGCAGTTCTTC.